Shown below are 27 T cell receptor beta chains from a single sample sequenced in a study of blood T cell repertoires in COVID-19. Clones were read by immunoSEQ multiplex PCR, and TCRdb kept only the in-frame ones, dropping some. Of approximately 200,000 clones listed, about four fifths are singletons. Sequencing used peripheral blood. These receptors were obtained from a woman older than 75 with COVID-19, enrolled during active disease.

The chain couples TRBV2 to TRBJ1-4; D is ambiguous. V was trimmed by 5 bases and J by 4 bases, leaving 11 bases between them. CDR1 is SNHLY, CDR2 FYNNEI, per germline. The CDR3 runs to 14 residues. The CDR3 region is CASSYLQLNEKLFF. The CDR3 coding sequence is TGTGCCAGCAGTTATTTACAGCTTAATGAAAAACTGTTTTTT. The variable domain in full, completed from reference TRBV2 and TRBJ1-4, reads EPEVTQTPSHQVTQMGQEVILRCVPISNHLYFYWYRQILGQKVEFLVSFYNNEISEKSEIFDDQFSVERPDGSNFTLKIRSTKLEDSAMYFCASSYLQLNEKLFFGSGTQLSVL.

The rearrangement uses TRBV28 and TRBJ2-6, with D unresolved. CDR3 length: 16 amino acids. The V gene's germline CDR1 is MDHEN and CDR2 SYDVKM. Trimming cost V 3 bases and J 5 bases, with 14 bases left between them. CDR3 in DNA: TGTGCCAGCAGTTTGAATCAGGCCCGCAGGGCCAACGTCCTGACTTTC. Protein: CASSLNQARRANVLTF.

The rearrangement links TRBV3-1 (or the pseudogene TRBV3-2) to TRBJ2-7; the match to TRBD2 covers 7 bases. Germline V gene data show CDR1 as LGHDT and CDR2 as YNNKEL (reference sequence). V gave up 1 base and J gave up 6 bases; unmatched junction bases: 9. The CDR3 totals 15 residues. In DNA, the CDR3 is TGTGCCAGCAGCCAAGTCGGCAGGGAGGGGAGCGAGCAGTACTTC. This codes for CASSQVGREGSEQYF.

The sample holds one count of this clone. The chain recombines TRBV5-1 with TRBJ2-5; 14 positions agree with TRBD2. J was trimmed by 1 base and V by 4 bases; bases with no gene match: 3. This CDR3 has 16 residues. Germline values: CDR1 SGHRS, CDR2 YFSETQ. Here the CDR3 reads CASSRTSGGRQETQYF. DNA for the CDR3: TGCGCCAGCAGCAGGACTAGCGGGGGGCGCCAAGAGACCCAGTACTTC. Full variable domain (remainder filled in from reference TRBV5-1 and TRBJ2-5): KAGVTQTPRYLIKTRGQQVTLSCSPISGHRSVSWYQQTPGQGLQFLFEYFSETQRNKGNFPGRFSGRQFSNSRSEMNVSTLELGDSALYLCASSRTSGGRQETQYFGPGTRLLVL.

The chain uses TRBV3-1 (or the pseudogene TRBV3-2) and TRBJ2-7, with D possibly matching TRBD2 (5 bases). The V gene's germline CDR1 is LGHDT and CDR2 YNNKEL (reference sequence). There are 15 residues in the CDR3. V was trimmed by 9 bases and J by 0 bases, leaving 18 bases between them. CDR3 protein: CASSKLGGPSYEQYF. CDR3 nucleotide sequence: TGTGCCAGTTCAAAACTCGGCGGGCCCTCCTACGAGCAGTACTTC.

V usage is TRBV9 and J usage is TRBJ2-1; 10 positions agree with TRBD2. The CDR3 contains 15 residues. Germline-derived CDR1 and CDR2 are SGDLS and YYNGEE. V was clipped by 2 bases and J by 6 bases; unmatched bases: 5. In DNA, the CDR3 is TGTGCCAGCAGCGTGTTTTCTAGCGGGGGCAATGAGCAGTTCTTC. Encoded protein: CASSVFSSGGNEQFF.

The chain employs TRBV19 and TRBJ1-2; D uncertain. CDR3 length: 14 amino acids. Germline CDR1 LNHDA, CDR2 SQIVND (reference sequence). Trimming shortened V by 8 bases and J by 0 bases, and 13 bases separated the two germline ends. The CDR3 here is CASARESTNYGYTF. CDR3 bases: TGTGCCAGTGCCCGGGAGTCTACTAACTATGGCTACACCTTC.

V and J are TRBV18 and TRBJ1-2; possible D gene TRBD1, 6 bases. There are 12 residues in the CDR3. The germline gives CDR1 KGHSH, CDR2 LQKENI. The V gene lost 8 bases and the J gene lost 6 bases, with 13 bases spanning the gap. The CDR3 DNA sequence: TGTGCCAGCCCCTTAACAGGGCATGGCTACACCTTC. This gives the protein CASPLTGHGYTF.

The rearrangement links TRBV25-1 to TRBJ1-2; D not certain. Germline assignment: CDR1 MGHDK and CDR2 SYGVNS. The CDR3 has 11 residues. V was trimmed by 5 bases and J by 3 bases, leaving 4 bases between them. CDR3 in DNA: TGTGCCAGCAGTCGCGACTATGGCTACACCTTC. Protein sequence: CASSRDYGYTF.

This clone was counted only a few times. The V and J genes are TRBV7-2 and TRBJ2-5, with D possibly TRBD2 on 5 matching bases. The germline V gene encodes CDR1 SGHTA and CDR2 FQGNSA. The CDR3 spans 14 residues. Trimming took off 5 bases at V and 7 bases at J, with 17 bases between the two ends. In DNA, the CDR3 is TGTGCCAGCAGCCCGCGGCCTCAAAGCGGGACCCAGTACTTC. Protein product: CASSPRPQSGTQYF.

The chain recombines TRBV5-1 with TRBJ2-7; D unresolved. The CDR3 contains 13 residues. Trimming left V 2 bases short and J 0 bases short, with 6 bases between. Germline V gives CDR1 SGHRS, CDR2 YFSETQ. The CDR3 sequence: CASSFDNSYEQYF. The CDR3 DNA reads TGCGCCAGCAGCTTCGACAACTCCTACGAGCAGTACTTC.

The chain links TRBV7-3 to TRBJ2-1, with TRBD1 as a possible D gene (6 bases). V lost 5 bases, J lost 4 bases, and 12 bases lay in between. The CDR3 has 14 residues. CDR1 and CDR2 from the germline V gene are SGHTA and FQGTGA. The CDR3 sequence is CASSPRTEYNEQFF. CDR3 bases: TGTGCCAGCAGCCCGCGGACAGAGTACAATGAGCAGTTCTTC. The complete variable domain, with remaining parts taken from reference TRBV7-3 and TRBJ2-1, reads GAGVSQTPSNKVTEKGKYVELRCDPISGHTALYWYRQSLGQGPEFLIYFQGTGAADDSGLPNDRFFAVRPEGSVSTLKIQRTERGDSAVYLCASSPRTEYNEQFFGPGTRLTVL.

The gene calls are TRBV9 and TRBJ2-4, with a possible D match to TRBD2 (6 bases). The germline V gene has CDR1 SGDLS and CDR2 YYNGEE. The CDR3 is 19 amino acids. V was trimmed by 4 bases and J by 0 bases, leaving 23 bases between them. The DNA of the CDR3 is TGTGCCAGCAGCAAGACAGACGGCCTCCCGGGGGTAGCCAAAAACATTCAGTACTTC. This sequence encodes CASSKTDGLPGVAKNIQYF. Filled out from reference TRBV9 and TRBJ2-4, the complete variable domain reads DSGVTQTPKHLITATGQRVTLRCSPRSGDLSVYWYQQSLDQGLQFLIQYYNGEERAKGNILERFSAQQFPDLHSELNLSSLELGDSALYFCASSKTDGLPGVAKNIQYFGAGTRLSVL.

The chain combines TRBV7-8 with TRBJ2-7; 7 nucleotides line up with TRBD1. CDR1 is SGHVS and CDR2 is FQNEAQ in the germline V gene. The junction had 10 bases not matched to a gene; V was cut back by 5 bases and J by 3 bases. The CDR3 consists of 15 residues. The CDR3 loop is CASSPQGQTFYEQYF. As DNA, the CDR3 is TGTGCCAGCAGCCCGCAGGGACAGACTTTCTACGAGCAGTACTTC.

In this sample, this clone turned up once. J is TRBJ1-1 and V is TRBV2; D is unclear. This CDR3 is built from 16 residues. V was shortened by 5 bases and J by 1 base, with 17 bases between the two germline ends. Germline CDR1 and CDR2: SNHLY and FYNNEI. Here the CDR3 DNA reads TGTGCCAGCAGTACCACTAGGATGATGACGAACACTGAAGCTTTCTTT. It translates to CASSTTRMMTNTEAFF.

The V gene is TRBV29-1, the J gene TRBJ1-1; 8 bases map to TRBD1. The CDR3 runs to 14 residues. V gave up 4 bases and J gave up 4 bases; unmatched junction bases: 8. From germline, CDR1 is SQVTM and CDR2 ANQGSEA. The CDR3 nucleotides read TGCAGCGTTGGTTCCCTACAGGGGGTCACTGAAGCTTTCTTT. Its protein product is CSVGSLQGVTEAFF. Supplemented by reference TRBV29-1 and TRBJ1-1, the full variable domain reads SAVISQKPSRDICQRGTSLTIQCQVDSQVTMMFWYRQQPGQSLTLIATANQGSEATYESGFVIDKFPISRPNLTFSTLTVSNMSPEDSSIYLCSVGSLQGVTEAFFGQGTRLTVV.

The rearrangement uses TRBV5-4 and TRBJ1-1, with TRBD1 as a possible D gene (5 bases). The CDR3 loop spans 14 amino acids. The germline V gene has CDR1 SGHNT and CDR2 YYREEE (reference sequence). V dropped 0 bases and J dropped 4 bases, with 10 bases sitting between them. As DNA, the CDR3 is TGTGCCAGCAGCTTGGATAGGGGTAGCACTGAAGCTTTCTTT. This gives the protein CASSLDRGSTEAFF. The complete variable domain, with remaining parts taken from reference TRBV5-4 and TRBJ1-1, reads ETGVTQSPTHLIKTRGQQVTLRCSSQSGHNTVSWYQQALGQGPQFIFQYYREEENGRGNFPPRFSGLQFPNYSSELNVNALELDDSALYLCASSLDRGSTEAFFGQGTRLTVV.

The chain combines TRBV5-6 with TRBJ2-7; 8 bases line up with TRBD1. V trimming: 3 bases; J trimming: 9 bases; junction bases outside the gene matches: 11. Germline-derived CDR1 and CDR2 are SGHDT and YYEEEE. This CDR3 is 14 amino acids long. CDR3 sequence (DNA): TGTGCCAGCAGCTCTGGACAGGGTCTTACTAGGCAGTACTTC. This gives the protein CASSSGQGLTRQYF.

This clone was seen once. The chain is built from TRBV5-4 and TRBJ2-3, with a weak D call TRBD2 (5 bases). The CDR3 sequence is 14 residues long. CDR1 and CDR2 (germline): SGHNT, YYREEE (reference sequence). Deletions cut 2 bases from V and 2 bases from J, with 9 bases between. The CDR3 loop reads CASSLAEPTDTQYF. The CDR3, as DNA: TGTGCCAGCAGCTTAGCGGAGCCCACAGATACGCAGTATTTT.

V usage is TRBV9 and J usage is TRBJ2-3, with 16 bases fitting TRBD2. The CDR3 loop spans 17 amino acids. Losses at the gene ends were 5 bases for V and 1 base for J; bases not matched to a gene: 4. The germline CDR1 and CDR2 sequences are SGDLS and YYNGEE. This CDR3 reads CASRPGLAGGRTDTQYF. The CDR3 nucleotides are TGTGCCAGCAGACCGGGACTAGCGGGGGGGCGCACAGATACGCAGTATTTT. Full variable domain (missing parts from reference TRBV9 and TRBJ2-3): DSGVTQTPKHLITATGQRVTLRCSPRSGDLSVYWYQQSLDQGLQFLIQYYNGEERAKGNILERFSAQQFPDLHSELNLSSLELGDSALYFCASRPGLAGGRTDTQYFGPGTRLTVL.

This chain joins TRBV19 and TRBJ2-1, with a tentative D call TRBD1 (6 bases). This CDR3 spans 12 amino acids. V lost 6 bases and J lost 6, with 9 bases in between. Germline-derived CDR1 and CDR2 are LNHDA and SQIVND (reference sequence). CDR3 amino acids: CASSDRPNEQFF. CDR3 coding DNA: TGTGCCAGTAGCGACAGGCCCAATGAGCAGTTCTTC.

V is TRBV5-6 and J is TRBJ1-5; D is undetermined. Germline V gene lookup returns CDR1 SGHDT and CDR2 YYEEEE. The CDR3 is 12 residues long. Trimming cost V 5 bases and J 7 bases, with 10 bases left between them. The CDR3 coding sequence is TGTGCCAGCAGTAGGAGGTCCCAGCCCCAGCATTTT. Protein sequence: CASSRRSQPQHF.

This chain joins TRBV4-1 and TRBJ1-4; TRBD1 might be the D (6 bases). V was shortened by 0 bases and J by 8 bases, with 13 bases between the two germline ends. CDR3 size: 15 residues. The germline gives CDR1 MGHRA, CDR2 YSYEKL. In DNA, the CDR3 is TGCGCCAGCAGCCAAGAAACGACAGGTACAGAAAAACTGTTTTTT. Its protein is CASSQETTGTEKLFF.

The chain has TRBV28 and TRBJ1-1; D is uncertain. Trimming removed 2 bases at V and 4 bases at J, with 5 bases between. This CDR3 spans 12 amino acids. Germline V gene data show CDR1 as MDHEN and CDR2 as SYDVKM. For the CDR3, the DNA is TGTGCCAGCAGTTTACCCTCCACTGAAGCTTTCTTT. Amino acid sequence: CASSLPSTEAFF.

The J gene is TRBJ1-2, the V gene TRBV28; the match to TRBD1 covers 8 bases. Looked up from germline, CDR1 is MDHEN and CDR2 is SYDVKM. The length of the CDR3 is 15 residues. Unmatched junction bases numbered 5, after V lost 4 bases and J lost 1 base. The CDR3 DNA follows: TGTGCCAGCAGTTACGGACAGGGTGTTAACTATGGCTACACCTTC. Encoded protein: CASSYGQGVNYGYTF.

CDR3 nucleotide sequence: TGCGCCGGGGCTAAGGCCGCTAACTATGGCTACACCTTC. It is translated as CAGAKAANYGYTF. This rearrangement joins TRBV10-2 to TRBJ1-2, with a possible D match to TRBD1 (5 bases). Germline V gene data show CDR1 as WSHSY and CDR2 as SAAADI. The CDR3 is 13 residues long. The ends were cut back, 11 bases at V and 0 bases at J, with 13 bases in the middle.

This clone was counted once. CDR3 bases: TGCGCCAGCAGCTTGTGGGGGCTCAACACTGAAGCTTTCTTT. Translating it yields CASSLWGLNTEAFF. The J gene is TRBJ1-1, the V gene TRBV5-1, with D perhaps matching TRBD1 (6 bases). The CDR3 sequence is 14 residues long. With 1 base removed from V and 2 bases from J, the gap between germline ends came to 9 bases. Germline CDR1 and CDR2: SGHRS and YFSETQ. Full variable domain (remainder filled in from reference TRBV5-1 and TRBJ1-1): KAGVTQTPRYLIKTRGQQVTLSCSPISGHRSVSWYQQTPGQGLQFLFEYFSETQRNKGNFPGRFSGRQFSNSRSEMNVSTLELGDSALYLCASSLWGLNTEAFFGQGTRLTVV.